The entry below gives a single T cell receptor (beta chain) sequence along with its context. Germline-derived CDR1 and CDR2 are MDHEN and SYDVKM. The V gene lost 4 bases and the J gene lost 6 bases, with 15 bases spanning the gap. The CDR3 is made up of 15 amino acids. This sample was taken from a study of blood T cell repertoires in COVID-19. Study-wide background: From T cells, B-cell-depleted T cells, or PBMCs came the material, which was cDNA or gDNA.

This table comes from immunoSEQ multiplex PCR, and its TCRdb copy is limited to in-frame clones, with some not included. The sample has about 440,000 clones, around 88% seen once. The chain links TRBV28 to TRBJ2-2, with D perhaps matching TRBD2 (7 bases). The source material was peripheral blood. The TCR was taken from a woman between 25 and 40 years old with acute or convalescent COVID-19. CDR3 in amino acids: CASSSRGGAAGELFF. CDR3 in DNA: TGTGCCAGCAGTTCCCGAGGGGGGGCCGCCGGGGAGCTGTTTTTT.